This TCR beta chain was captured by sequencing in a study of regulatory T cells after allogeneic stem cell transplantation (dated by TCRdb to about 2018). Looking at the study overall: Patients were grouped by whether acute graft-versus-host disease developed within 100 days after stem cell transplantation. CD4+CD25+CD127- regulatory T cells were obtained from patient PBMCs by means of fluorescence-activated cell sorting. Conventional CD4+ T cells defined as CD4+CD25+/-CD127+ were also sorted and TCR-sequenced for comparison in the study. The study compared the TCR repertoire of regulatory T cells after allogeneic stem cell transplantation in patients who had acute graft-versus-host disease versus patients who did not. Beyond this particular receptor, the publication reports: No regulatory T-cell clones were found in all patients, and the number of sorted cells showed no significant correlation with the inverse Simpson index. Top 10 regulatory T-cell clones occupied a significantly larger repertoire share in non-GvHD patients, suggesting expansion of presumably allo-specific protective clones. Patients without graft-versus-host disease showed a less diverse, more focused regulatory T-cell TCR repertoire than patients with the disease. Because the patient sample size was small, the findings needed to be validated in a larger cohort. Diversity of the conventional CD4+ T-cell repertoire was not significantly different between patients with graft-versus-host disease and patients without graft-versus-host disease.

Instrument on record: Illumina MiSeq. Reverse transcription of RNA was performed with the SMARTer RACE cDNA Amplification kit, after which the TCR beta CDR3 region was amplified. RNA from sorted cells was extracted with the RNeasy Mini Kit. Illumina paired-end sequencing was applied to the TCR beta amplicons. The authors' pipeline ran thus. MiXCR, VDJtools and the tcR R package were the tools used to analyze the TCR repertoire. The inverse Simpson index was used to measure diversity, and clones were grouped as rare, small, medium or expanded based on each clone's proportion of the repertoire. TCRdb reprocessing: public reads trimmed at Q25 with fastp, clones called with MiXCR, in-frame beta chains kept. CDR3 protein duplicates are merged, each entry listing the most common genes and DNA. The V and J calls here are based on TCRdb, not the publication. Here the sample has thousands of distinct CDR3 sequences; roughly 95% occur a single time. 35% to 45% of the sample is held by the ten biggest clonotypes.

Turning to this clonotype: The antigen this receptor binds is unknown. Base-call qualities are not available, and no considerably larger clone is one nucleotide away.

The time point label here, explained by the study, means: 30 days after allogeneic hematopoietic stem cell transplantation. At 30 days after allogeneic hematopoietic stem cell transplantation, peripheral blood mononuclear cells were collected from the patients. From a lookup of the germline V gene, CDR1 and CDR2 are MGHRA and YSYEKL. Trimming removed 4 bases from V and 4 bases from J, leaving 16 bases between the germline ends. The CDR3 spans 15 residues, from the cysteine through the phenylalanine. Left in the record is the CDR3 DNA by itself, 45 bases read in frame from the first base. The sample here was sorted CD4+ T cells from blood (whether regulatory or conventional is not recorded), taken 30 days after allogeneic stem cell transplant. The clonotype was recovered from a human patient who had an allogeneic stem cell transplant, so the T cells may come from the graft donor. The chain uses TRBV4-1 and TRBJ1-2; the D gene identity is not certain. The CDR3 reads CASSPPADITYGYTF. The DNA sequence is as follows: TGCGCCAGCAGCCCCCCGGCAGATATTACCTATGGCTACACCTTC.